A single sample gave rise to the 9 T cell receptor beta chains below, sequenced in a study of control samples from healthy donors and cancer patients. TCRdb keeps only in-frame clones here, not all; method: immunoSEQ multiplex PCR. The sample has 100,000 to 150,000 clones, 85% to 95% seen once. Sequenced material: PBMCs. The receptors were gathered from a man in his forties or fifties with head and neck cancer.

This clone was recorded only once. This chain uses TRBV10-2 with TRBJ1-4; weak D call: TRBD1 (5 bases). Trimming took off 10 bases at V and 3 bases at J, with 12 bases between the two ends. The CDR3 is 13 amino acids. CDR1 and CDR2 (germline): WSHSY, SAAADI. CDR3 DNA sequence: TGCGCCACCCAGACGACAGCTAATGAAAAACTGTTTTTT. It codes for CATQTTANEKLFF.

The CDR3 is CASSLTDLPYNEQFF. The DNA for the CDR3 is TGTGCCAGCAGCTTGACAGATCTTCCTTACAATGAGCAGTTCTTC. The chain couples TRBV5-5 to TRBJ2-1, with D unclear. CDR1 and CDR2 from the germline V gene are SGHKS and YYEKEE (reference sequence). V shed 1 base and J shed 4 bases, with 12 bases lying between them. There are 15 residues in the CDR3.

The rearrangement uses TRBV6-2 or TRBV6-3 and TRBJ2-7, with D possibly being TRBD1 or TRBD2 (5 bases each). Trimming stripped 2 bases from V and 3 bases from J, with 14 bases between. Per germline, CDR1 MNHEY and CDR2 SVGEGT. This CDR3 is 15 amino acids long. The CDR3 sequence: CASSYPGTSGYEQYF. The DNA for the CDR3 is TGTGCCAGCAGTTACCCCGGGACCTCGGGCTACGAGCAGTACTTC.

This chain joins TRBV15 and TRBJ1-2; 7 bases agree with TRBD1. The CDR3 runs 13 residues. CDR1 is LNHNV, CDR2 YYDKDF, per germline (reference sequence). The J segment lost 10 bases and the V segment lost 5 bases, leaving 10 bases of the junction unmatched. CDR3 residues: CATSVQGSPFYTF. Here the CDR3 DNA reads TGTGCCACCAGCGTACAGGGGTCCCCTTTCTACACCTTC.

The chain joins TRBV6-1 to TRBJ2-5; D not resolved. This CDR3 is built from 13 residues. From germline, CDR1 is MNHNS and CDR2 SASEGT. The V end was cut by 2 bases, the J end by 5 bases, with 9 bases between. CDR3 sequence: CASSENGLETQYF. Here the CDR3 DNA reads TGTGCCAGCAGTGAAAACGGATTGGAGACCCAGTACTTC.

The V gene is TRBV6-1, the J gene TRBJ1-2, with TRBD1 as a possible D gene (6 bases). V lost 2 bases and J lost 4, with 14 bases in between. Looked up from germline, CDR1 is MNHNS and CDR2 is SASEGT. The CDR3 runs 15 residues. The CDR3 DNA reads as TGTGCCAGCAGTGAACTCATCAGGGGACCCTATGGCTACACCTTC. This sequence encodes CASSELIRGPYGYTF.

This sequence joins TRBV7-9 and TRBJ1-3, with a possible D match to TRBD1 (6 bases). Trimming removed 0 bases from V and 2 bases from J, with 8 bases in between. This CDR3 is built from 15 residues. Per germline, CDR1 SEHNR and CDR2 FQNEAQ (reference sequence). CDR3 sequence reads: CASSLAWTAGNTIYF. In DNA, the CDR3 is TGTGCCAGCAGCTTAGCTTGGACAGCTGGAAACACCATATATTTT.

The genes are TRBV7-8 and TRBJ1-6, with TRBD1 identical over 8 bases. In germline, CDR1 is SGHVS, CDR2 FQNEAQ. V lost 0 bases and J lost 10; bases outside the gene matches: 5. This CDR3 region has 15 residues. CDR3: CASSLATGVGSPLHF. CDR3 nucleotides: TGTGCCAGCAGCTTAGCGACAGGGGTCGGGTCACCCCTCCACTTT.

J is TRBJ1-6 and V is TRBV25-1; D possibly corresponds to TRBD1 (6 bases). The CDR3 consists of 13 residues. Trimming left V 6 bases short and J 6 bases short, with 9 bases between. CDR1 is MGHDK and CDR2 is SYGVNS in the germline V gene. The CDR3 coding sequence is TGTGCCAGCAGACGACAGGTTAATTCACCCCTCCACTTT. Protein: CASRRQVNSPLHF.